A single sample is the source of the 24 T cell receptor beta chains below, sequenced in a study of shared T cell receptors in the human thymus (dated by TCRdb to about 2021). Library preparation employed the immunoSEQ multiplex PCR assay. TCRdb limited this immuneACCESS table to in-frame rearrangements with V and J called. A share of clones is missing; checked studies link under half to unresolved V genes, and the rest is unexplained. The sample contains around 340,000 clones, approximately 95% of them found a single time. The top ten clonotypes cover 0.02% of the sample. Sequences were obtained from thymocytes. The receptors were sampled from a human donor.

CDR3 in DNA: TGTGCCAGCAGCGGGGTCCCGAGGAATGAGCAGTTCTTC. Amino acids: CASSGVPRNEQFF. The chain combines TRBV5-8 with TRBJ2-1, with D unresolved. Trimming stripped 4 bases from V and 7 bases from J, with 12 bases between. Germline values: CDR1 SGHTS, CDR2 YDEGEE. The CDR3 contains 13 residues.

V is TRBV28 and J is TRBJ2-7; 11 nucleotides align to TRBD2. CDR1 MDHEN and CDR2 SYDVKM come from the germline V gene. V gave up 5 bases and J gave up 5 bases; unmatched junction bases: 11. The CDR3 length is 16 residues. The CDR3 bases are TGTGCCAGCAGTGGGGGGACTAGCGGACGACCCAACGAGCAGTACTTC. It is translated as CASSGGTSGRPNEQYF.

The J gene is TRBJ1-1, the V gene TRBV28; 8 bases line up with TRBD1. Germline trimming cut 8 bases from V and 0 bases from J; bases unmatched to any gene: 2. The CDR3 runs to 13 residues. Germline assignment: CDR1 MDHEN and CDR2 SYDVKM. CDR3 sequence: CASRDRLNTEAFF. In nucleotides, the CDR3 is TGTGCCAGCCGGGACAGGCTGAACACTGAAGCTTTCTTT.

The CDR3 reads CASSVNDSGGRSTEAFF. The CDR3 coding sequence is TGTGCCAGCAGTGTGAATGACAGTGGGGGGCGATCCACTGAAGCTTTCTTT. J is TRBJ1-1 and V is TRBV6-1, with a tentative D call TRBD1 (6 bases). CDR1 and CDR2 (germline): MNHNS, SASEGT. Trimming cost V 4 bases and J 4 bases, with 22 bases left between them. The CDR3 runs 17 residues.

This chain connects TRBV5-1 to TRBJ2-3; 13 nucleotides align to TRBD2. Looked up from germline, CDR1 is SGHRS and CDR2 is YFSETQ. This CDR3 comprises 18 residues. V gave up 4 bases and J gave up 1 base; unmatched junction bases: 9. CDR3 coding DNA: TGCGCCAGCAGCCCTGGACTAGCGGGAGAGATTGGCACAGATACGCAGTATTTT. Translated, it gives CASSPGLAGEIGTDTQYF.

The gene calls are TRBV27 and TRBJ2-7; maybe TRBD2 (6 bases). The germline V gene encodes CDR1 MNHEY and CDR2 SMNVEV (reference sequence). CDR3 length: 17 residues. V lost 0 bases and J lost 2, with 17 bases in between. The CDR3 sequence: CASSLSVGRNSPYEQYF. In DNA form, the CDR3 reads TGTGCCAGCAGTTTATCGGTAGGGAGGAATAGCCCCTACGAGCAGTACTTC.

The chain couples TRBV25-1 to TRBJ2-7; TRBD1 is a possible D gene (6 bases). Trimming cost V 5 bases and J 2 bases, with 13 bases left between them. CDR3 length equals 14 residues. Germline V lookup: CDR1 MGHDK, CDR2 SYGVNS. In nucleotides, the CDR3 is TGTGCCAGCAGTCCCCGGACAGTTACCTACGAGCAGTACTTC. Its translation: CASSPRTVTYEQYF.

The chain employs TRBV6-6 and TRBJ1-1; D possibly corresponds to TRBD1 (6 bases). Between the trimmed V and J ends, which lost 2 bases and 10 bases, there was a span of 17 bases. The CDR3 extends over 14 amino acids. Germline V CDR1 and CDR2: MNHNY, SVGAGI (reference sequence). DNA of the CDR3: TGTGCCAGCAGTTACGGCGGGGGCGCGCGGTCAGCTTTCTTT. This sequence encodes CASSYGGGARSAFF.

The chain has TRBV6-5 and TRBJ1-2; 7 bases are shared with TRBD1. Trimming at V came to 4 bases and at J to 5 bases, leaving 7 bases not matched to a gene. Germline values: CDR1 MNHEY, CDR2 SVGAGI. This CDR3 has 14 residues. The CDR3, as DNA: TGTGCCAGCAGTTCGACGACAGGGAATTATGGCTACACCTTC. Translated, it gives CASSSTTGNYGYTF.

This clone was picked up one time. The rearrangement uses TRBV25-1 and TRBJ2-2, with D maybe TRBD1 (5 bases). CDR3 size: 17 residues. V gave up 2 bases and J gave up 4 bases, with 17 bases separating them. In germline, CDR1 is MGHDK, CDR2 SYGVNS. The CDR3 nucleotides read TGTGCCAGCAGTGAACCCCCCGGCAGGGTACGCACCGGGGAGCTGTTTTTT. Amino acids: CASSEPPGRVRTGELFF. Combining the CDR3 with reference TRBV25-1 and TRBJ2-2 gives the whole variable domain EADIYQTPRYLVIGTGKKITLECSQTMGHDKMYWYQQDPGMELHLIHYSYGVNSTEKGDLSSESTVSRIRTEHFPLTLESARPSHTSQYLCASSEPPGRVRTGELFFGEGSRLTVL.

The chain combines TRBV7-3 with TRBJ2-1, with D perhaps TRBD1 (6 bases). CDR3 length equals 19 residues. Germline V gene lookup returns CDR1 SGHTA and CDR2 FQGTGA. Trimming removed 5 bases at V and 0 bases at J, with 23 bases between. The CDR3 coding sequence is TGTGCCAGCAGCCTTGGTACGGACAGACCCTCGAGCTCCTACAATGAGCAGTTCTTC. Translating it yields CASSLGTDRPSSSYNEQFF. Supplemented by reference TRBV7-3 and TRBJ2-1, the full variable domain reads GAGVSQTPSNKVTEKGKYVELRCDPISGHTALYWYRQSLGQGPEFLIYFQGTGAADDSGLPNDRFFAVRPEGSVSTLKIQRTERGDSAVYLCASSLGTDRPSSSYNEQFFGPGTRLTVL.

The rearrangement uses TRBV27 and TRBJ2-1; 7 bases align to TRBD2. The V segment lost 7 bases and the J segment 5 bases; nucleotides outside the gene matches: 14. The CDR3 extends over 16 amino acids. Germline CDR1 reads MNHEY; CDR2 reads SMNVEV (reference sequence). The chain's CDR3 is CASTKGREGGDNEQFF. The CDR3 DNA reads as TGTGCCAGCACCAAGGGAAGGGAGGGCGGAGACAATGAGCAGTTCTTC.

The J gene is TRBJ2-1, the V gene TRBV13; 7 positions match TRBD2. Unmatched junction bases numbered 16, after V lost 0 bases and J lost 2 bases. Germline CDR1 reads PRHDT; CDR2 reads FYEKMQ (reference sequence). The CDR3 sequence is 20 residues long. The CDR3 DNA is TGTGCCAGCAGCTTAGGCCTTTTGAGCGGCGGGGCGGGGGCCTACAATGAGCAGTTCTTC. This codes for CASSLGLLSGGAGAYNEQFF.

This sequence joins TRBV14 and TRBJ2-7; 11 bases are shared with TRBD2. The V segment lost 0 bases and the J segment 5 bases; nucleotides outside the gene matches: 15. The V gene's germline CDR1 is SGHDN and CDR2 FVKESK. This CDR3 spans 19 amino acids. The CDR3, as DNA: TGTGCCAGCAGCCAAGATCGGGGGGGGCTACTAGCGGGAGAGAACGAGCAGTACTTC. Residues: CASSQDRGGLLAGENEQYF.

The chain uses TRBV20-1 and TRBJ1-4; possible D gene TRBD1, 6 bases. Germline CDR1 reads DFQATT; CDR2 reads SNEGSKA (reference sequence). The CDR3 length is 11 residues. V lost 5 bases and J 8 bases, leaving 9 bases between the germline ends. CDR3 protein: CSAGRGEKLFF. CDR3 bases: TGCAGTGCTGGGAGGGGGGAAAAACTGTTTTTT.

This chain uses TRBV4-2 with TRBJ2-1, with D unresolved. Germline CDR1 and CDR2: LGHNA and YNFKEQ. V was cut by 6 bases and J by 0 bases, with 15 bases left in between. This CDR3 is 16 amino acids long. The CDR3 reads CASRNVGLTSYNEQFF. The CDR3 DNA follows: TGTGCCAGCAGAAACGTAGGGTTGACCTCCTACAATGAGCAGTTCTTC.

The genes are TRBV28 and TRBJ2-7, with 9 bases fitting TRBD2. Trimming cost V 3 bases and J 4 bases; bases outside gene matches: 7. CDR1 and CDR2 from the germline V gene are MDHEN and SYDVKM. The CDR3 covers 15 residues. The CDR3 DNA reads TGTGCCAGCAGTTTGGGGCTAGCGGGAAAGTACGAGCAGTACTTC. It specifies CASSLGLAGKYEQYF.

The chain links TRBV6-5 to TRBJ2-7, with TRBD1 identical over 7 bases. Trimming cost V 0 bases and J 2 bases; bases outside gene matches: 1. Looked up from germline, CDR1 is MNHEY and CDR2 is SVGAGI. This CDR3 is 14 amino acids long. The CDR3 region has the DNA TGTGCCAGCAGTTACTCAGGGACAGCCTACGAGCAGTACTTC. Residues: CASSYSGTAYEQYF.

The sample holds one count of this clone. V and J are TRBV5-6 and TRBJ2-5; no definite D call. The V end was cut by 2 bases, the J end by 9 bases, with 20 bases between. CDR3 length equals 15 residues. Germline V CDR1 and CDR2: SGHDT, YYEEEE. The CDR3 coding sequence is TGTGCCAGCAGCTTAGGAGCTGACCTACCCGAGCCCCAGTACTTC. Protein product: CASSLGADLPEPQYF.

The J gene is TRBJ2-7, the V gene TRBV7-2, with D perhaps matching TRBD2 (7 bases). Trimming took 8 bases from V and 0 from J, leaving 17 bases between them. CDR1 is SGHTA, CDR2 FQGNSA, per germline. The CDR3 is 15 residues long. This CDR3 reads CASAEGGGVSYEQYF. The CDR3 bases are TGTGCCAGCGCTGAAGGGGGGGGAGTCTCCTACGAGCAGTACTTC.

This chain connects TRBV6-5 to TRBJ2-3, with D possibly matching TRBD1 (5 bases). With 6 bases removed from V and 2 bases from J, the gap between germline ends came to 9 bases. This CDR3 spans 13 amino acids. Looked up from germline, CDR1 is MNHEY and CDR2 is SVGAGI. The DNA of the CDR3 is TGTGCCAGCAGGCAGGGATACACAGATACGCAGTATTTT. This gives the protein CASRQGYTDTQYF.

The chain has TRBV19 and TRBJ2-2, with 12 bases lining up with TRBD2. Germline trimming cut 3 bases from V and 1 base from J; bases unmatched to any gene: 3. Germline assignment: CDR1 LNHDA and CDR2 SQIVND (reference sequence). The CDR3 totals 17 residues. CDR3 nucleotides: TGTGCCAGTAGTATTTCTAGCGGGAGGGTGAACACCGGGGAGCTGTTTTTT. This encodes CASSISSGRVNTGELFF.

This clone was seen just once. The chain's CDR3 is CASCDPGLDYNEQFF. CDR3 bases: TGTGCCAGTTGTGATCCGGGACTCGACTACAATGAGCAGTTCTTC. This sequence joins TRBV27 and TRBJ2-1; tentative D call: TRBD2 (6 bases). V was shortened by 9 bases and J by 3 bases, with 18 bases between the two germline ends. The CDR3 extends over 15 amino acids. Germline assignment: CDR1 MNHEY and CDR2 SMNVEV (reference sequence).

The J gene is TRBJ2-7, the V gene TRBV5-1, with 10 bases fitting TRBD2. J lost 4 bases, V lost 2 bases, and 9 bases had no gene match. In germline, CDR1 is SGHRS, CDR2 YFSETQ. This CDR3 is built from 16 residues. CDR3 amino acids: CASSLGASGSVYEQYF. In nucleotides, the CDR3 is TGCGCCAGCAGCTTAGGAGCTAGCGGGAGTGTTTACGAGCAGTACTTC.